Presented here are 29 T cell receptor beta chains from one specimen sequenced in a study of T cells in Graves' hyperthyroidism and ophthalmopathy. Amplified TCR beta CDR3 regions derived from RNA transcripts. The TCR CDR3 first-round RT-PCR relied on the HTBI primer set. MiXCR was run by TCRdb on the multiplex PCR reads, yielding one entry per CDR3 protein. This sample has a few hundred thousand distinct CDR3 sequences, with about a sixth found just once. The specimen was blood. All receptors derive from a woman aged 18-29 years with Graves' hyperthyroidism that later progressed to Graves' ophthalmopathy.

This clonotype was counted many times. This chain joins TRBV11-2 and TRBJ2-7; D is possibly TRBD2 (6 bases). Germline CDR1 SGHAT, CDR2 FQNNGV. The CDR3 covers 17 residues. The germline V and J ends were trimmed by 5 bases and 2 bases, with 22 bases remaining between them. The CDR3 DNA follows: TGTGCCAGCAGCACCTATGTGAGGGACTCTGTCCCCTACGAGCAGTACTTC. Translation gives CASSTYVRDSVPYEQYF.

At least ten counts were recorded for this clonotype. The chain uses TRBV5-5 and TRBJ1-1, with D uncertain. V lost 6 bases and J lost 1, with 4 bases in between. The CDR3 loop spans 11 amino acids. Per germline, CDR1 SGHKS and CDR2 YYEKEE (reference sequence). DNA of the CDR3: TGTGCCAGCACGGAGAACACTGAAGCTTTCTTT. Translated, it gives CASTENTEAFF.

This chain links TRBV14 with TRBJ2-1; D unclear. Germline V CDR1 and CDR2: SGHDN, FVKESK. The V and J ends lost 4 bases and 9 bases respectively, with 10 bases between them. CDR3 length: 12 residues. The CDR3: CASSPRGIEQFF. The CDR3 DNA reads TGTGCCAGCAGCCCGCGTGGGATTGAGCAGTTCTTC.

There are many counts of this clonotype. The CDR3 sequence: CSAIGTGVGETQYF. The CDR3 DNA follows: TGCAGTGCCATCGGGACAGGGGTAGGAGAGACCCAGTACTTC. The J gene is TRBJ2-5, the V gene TRBV20-1, with TRBD1 matching 10 bases. The germline V gene has CDR1 DFQATT and CDR2 SNEGSKA (reference sequence). Unmatched junction bases numbered 8, after V lost 6 bases and J lost 4 bases. The CDR3 is 14 amino acids.

Note on this clonotype: A read error may account for a junction end that differs from germline. V is TRBV27 and J is TRBJ1-6; the D gene is possibly TRBD1 (5 bases). Germline lookup yields CDR1 MNHEY and CDR2 SMNVEV (reference sequence). The CDR3 is made up of 14 amino acids. The CDR3 DNA reads TGTGCCGGCAGTTACCGGGGCAGAAATTCACCCCTCCACTTT. It translates to CAGSYRGRNSPLHF.

Concerning this clonotype itself: A much larger clone differs from this one at a single base, so this may be a read error. This rearrangement joins TRBV25-1 to TRBJ1-5, with TRBD1 matching over 7 bases. J was trimmed by 8 bases and V by 8 bases; bases with no gene match: 9. The CDR3 sequence is 13 residues long. Germline V gene sequence: CDR1 MGHDK, CDR2 SYGVNS. CDR3 DNA sequence: TGTGCCAGCCGGGACAGTCACAAGGAGCCCCAGCATTTT. Translated, it gives CASRDSHKEPQHF. Variable domain in full (rest from reference TRBV25-1 and TRBJ1-5): EADIYQTPRYLVIGTGKKITLECSQTMGHDKMYWYQQDPGMELHLIHYSYGVNSTEKGDLSSESTVSRIRTEHFPLTLESARPSHTSQYLCASRDSHKEPQHFGDGTRLSIL.

The sample holds many counts of this clonotype. The rearrangement links TRBV30 to TRBJ1-1, with D maybe TRBD1 (6 bases). The V gene lost 3 bases and the J gene lost 7 bases, with 9 bases spanning the gap. Germline values: CDR1 GTSNPN, CDR2 SVGIG (reference sequence). This CDR3 contains 11 residues. The CDR3 reads CAWRETGEAFF. CDR3 in DNA: TGTGCCTGGAGAGAGACAGGTGAAGCTTTCTTT.

Points on this clonotype: Being one base from a much bigger clone, this may be a read error. The chain combines TRBV7-2 with TRBJ2-3, with 14 bases identical to TRBD2. V gave up 1 base and J gave up 7 bases; unmatched junction bases: 7. CDR1 and CDR2 from the germline V gene are SGHTA and FQGNSA. This CDR3 has 17 residues. CDR3 sequence reads: CASSLGGTSGSLNTQYF. In DNA, the CDR3 is TGTGCCAGCAGCTTAGGTGGGACTAGCGGGAGTCTTAATACGCAGTATTTT. Combining the CDR3 with reference TRBV7-2 and TRBJ2-3 gives the whole variable domain GAGVSQSPSNKVTEKGKDVELRCDPISGHTALYWYRQSLGQGLEFLIYFQGNSAPDKSGLPSDRFSAERTGGSVSTLTIQRTQQEDSAVYLCASSLGGTSGSLNTQYFGPGTRLTVL.

This clonotype was detected many times. The CDR3 DNA reads TGTGCCAGCAGTTACCTGGCTAGCCCGCAAGAGACCCAGTACTTC. Its protein is CASSYLASPQETQYF. This chain joins TRBV6-6 and TRBJ2-5; TRBD2 might be the D (5 bases). V lost 2 bases and J lost 2, with 12 bases in between. Germline assignment: CDR1 MNHNY and CDR2 SVGAGI (reference sequence). This CDR3 has 15 amino acids.

This clonotype has a handful of counts. The junction departs from germline at one end; a sequencing error may be responsible. The chain uses TRBV12-3 or TRBV12-4 and TRBJ2-5, with 9 nucleotides matching TRBD1. The CDR3 has 15 amino acids. Here the CDR3 reads CASSSGGRGQGSLDF. CDR3 DNA: TGTGCCAGCAGCTCAGGGGGTAGGGGACAGGGCAGTTTGGACTTC.

This clonotype was seen ten or more times. DNA for the CDR3: TGTGCCAGCAGTTTACATGGGGGCTTCTACAATGAGCAGTTCTTC. It translates to CASSLHGGFYNEQFF. The V call is TRBV12-3 or TRBV12-4, the J call TRBJ2-1, with D possibly TRBD1 on 6 matching bases. The CDR3 has 15 amino acids. The V end was cut by 2 bases, the J end by 3 bases, with 11 bases between.

V gene TRBV28 combines with J gene TRBJ1-6, with 8 bases matching TRBD1. V gave up 5 bases and J gave up 3 bases; unmatched junction bases: 12. The CDR3 extends over 18 amino acids. The germline gives CDR1 MDHEN, CDR2 SYDVKM. The CDR3 DNA follows: TGTGCCAGCAGTCTTAACAACCTGACAGGGGACTATAATTCACCCCTCCACTTT. It yields the protein CASSLNNLTGDYNSPLHF.

This clonotype was recorded many times. The chain combines TRBV10-3 with TRBJ1-2; D gene uncertain. CDR3 length equals 11 residues. V dropped 2 bases and J dropped 7 bases, with 5 bases sitting between them. CDR1 and CDR2 (germline): ENHRY, SYGVKD. CDR3 sequence: CAISEGSGYTF. CDR3 nucleotide sequence: TGTGCCATCAGTGAGGGGTCTGGCTACACCTTC.

This clonotype was seen at least ten times. This chain's CDR3 is CASTGGGGTQYF. CDR3 coding DNA: TGTGCCAGCACGGGGGGAGGCGGGACCCAGTACTTC. The chain links TRBV2 to TRBJ2-5; the match to TRBD2 covers 7 bases. Germline assignment: CDR1 SNHLY and CDR2 FYNNEI. J was trimmed by 7 bases and V by 7 bases; bases with no gene match: 6. The CDR3 consists of 12 residues.

At least ten counts were recorded for this clonotype. The rearrangement joins TRBV2 to TRBJ1-1; the match to TRBD1 covers 12 bases. The J segment lost 7 bases and the V segment lost 6 bases, leaving 3 bases of the junction unmatched. Germline V gives CDR1 SNHLY, CDR2 FYNNEI. This CDR3 spans 13 amino acids. The CDR3 protein is CASRGQGAGEAFF. The CDR3 DNA reads TGTGCCAGCAGGGGACAGGGGGCTGGTGAAGCTTTCTTT.

Many counts were recorded for this clonotype. The chain joins TRBV7-8 to TRBJ2-1; D possibly corresponds to TRBD1 (6 bases). The V end was cut by 8 bases, the J end by 5 bases, with 16 bases between. Per the germline V gene, CDR1 is SGHVS and CDR2 is FQNEAQ. This CDR3 spans 14 amino acids. The CDR3 nucleotides read TGTGCCAGCGAAAACTTGGGGGCGAACAATGAGCAGTTCTTC. This sequence encodes CASENLGANNEQFF.

The V gene is TRBV25-1, the J gene TRBJ1-3; D not resolved. V shed 3 bases and J shed 0 bases, with 6 bases lying between them. This CDR3 is 14 amino acids long. CDR1 and CDR2 from the germline V gene are MGHDK and SYGVNS. The CDR3 protein is CASSDWGSGNTIYF. The CDR3 DNA reads as TGTGCCAGCAGTGACTGGGGCTCTGGAAACACCATATATTTT.

The table lists this clonotype with a few counts. V and J are TRBV5-1 and TRBJ2-5, with 7 bases lining up with TRBD2. V shed 2 bases and J 2 bases; nucleotides not matched to a gene: 9. Germline CDR1 is SGHRS and CDR2 is YFSETQ. CDR3 length: 16 residues. The CDR3: CASSLGSRGEQETQYF. In nucleotides, the CDR3 is TGCGCCAGCAGCTTAGGAAGTCGGGGGGAGCAAGAGACCCAGTACTTC.

This clonotype has a count of ten or more. This chain links TRBV20-1 with TRBJ1-5; possibly TRBD1 for D (5 bases). V lost 6 bases, J lost 5 bases, and 17 bases lay in between. CDR1 and CDR2 from the germline V gene are DFQATT and SNEGSKA (reference sequence). This CDR3 is 14 amino acids long. The CDR3: CSALLGPGDQPQHF. CDR3 nucleotides: TGCAGTGCCTTGTTGGGCCCGGGGGATCAGCCCCAGCATTTT.

This chain joins TRBV6-2 or TRBV6-3 and TRBJ2-1, with D tentatively TRBD2 (6 bases). Germline assignment: CDR1 MNHEY and CDR2 SVGEGT. Between the trimmed V and J ends, which lost 0 bases and 8 bases, there was a span of 14 bases. The CDR3 covers 15 residues. Written as DNA, the CDR3 is TGTGCCAGCAGTTACTCGGACGGGAGTAGCGATGAGCAGTTCTTC. Its translation is CASSYSDGSSDEQFF.

The chain has TRBV15 and TRBJ1-4, with no clear D. The CDR3 runs to 15 residues. Germline assignment: CDR1 LNHNV and CDR2 YYDKDF (reference sequence). Trimming removed 2 bases from V and 4 bases from J, with 11 bases in between. The CDR3 region is CATSRIGRDNEKLFF. In nucleotides, the CDR3 is TGTGCCACCAGCAGAATTGGACGGGATAATGAAAAACTGTTTTTT.

This clonotype has at least ten counts. The V and J genes are TRBV29-1 and TRBJ1-1; 8 nucleotides match TRBD1. V trimming: 6 bases; J trimming: 5 bases; junction bases outside the gene matches: 14. There are 15 residues in the CDR3. Germline V gene lookup returns CDR1 SQVTM and CDR2 ANQGSEA. The CDR3 region has the DNA TGCAGCGTCCTAAGGACAGGGAGGCGGTGGACTGAAGCTTTCTTT. This sequence encodes CSVLRTGRRWTEAFF.

There are many counts of this clonotype. The chain couples TRBV5-1 to TRBJ2-1; 9 bases match TRBD2. The CDR3 runs to 15 residues. Per germline, CDR1 SGHRS and CDR2 YFSETQ. V shed 4 bases and J 6 bases; nucleotides not matched to a gene: 8. CDR3 coding DNA: TGCGCCAGCAGCCCCCGCCTAGCGGGAATCAATGAGCAGTTCTTC. Protein product: CASSPRLAGINEQFF.

Many counts were recorded for this clonotype. The chain couples TRBV20-1 to TRBJ2-7; 7 bases line up with TRBD1. Germline V gene lookup returns CDR1 DFQATT and CDR2 SNEGSKA (reference sequence). This CDR3 region has 14 residues. V lost 5 bases to trimming and J lost 3 bases; unmatched junction nucleotides: 10. The CDR3 coding sequence is TGCAGTGCTCTTTCTCCGGGACAGCTCTACGAGCAGTACTTC. Translated, it gives CSALSPGQLYEQYF.

At least ten counts were recorded for this clonotype. J is TRBJ2-7 and V is TRBV2, with D unclear. V lost 3 bases, J lost 5 bases, and 5 bases lay in between. This CDR3 spans 11 amino acids. The germline V gene encodes CDR1 SNHLY and CDR2 FYNNEI. The CDR3 reads CASSEFDEQYF. DNA for the CDR3: TGTGCCAGCAGTGAGTTTGACGAGCAGTACTTC.

With regard to this clonotype: Just one base apart from a much larger clone, this may be a read error. The V and J genes are TRBV11-2 and TRBJ2-2; D is unclear. The germline V gene encodes CDR1 SGHAT and CDR2 FQNNGV. There are 14 residues in the CDR3. CDR3 coding DNA: TGTACCAGCAGCCTAACGGCTGTGACCGGGGAGCTGTTTTTT. The encoded protein is CTSSLTAVTGELFF. The whole variable domain, filled in from reference TRBV11-2 and TRBJ2-2, reads EAGVAQSPRYKIIEKRQSVAFWCNPISGHATLYWYQQILGQGPKLLIQFQNNGVVDDSQLPKDRFSAERLKGVDSTLKIQPAKLEDSAVYLCTSSLTAVTGELFFGEGSRLTVL.

In the case of this clonotype: The DNA is omitted, as the CDR3 cannot be located on it reliably, and the CDR3 follows TCRdb's listing. The chain has TRBV15 and TRBJ2-1; TRBD2, the table's D call, was not compared with the DNA. With termini counted, the CDR3 has 21 amino acids. In germline, CDR1 is LNHNV, CDR2 YYDKDF (reference sequence). The CDR3: CATSSILVGSGATSPYNEQFF.

This clonotype was observed many times. The CDR3 DNA reads TGTGCCAGCAGTTTTGACCCAACATCCTACAATGAGCAGTTCTTC. This translates into CASSFDPTSYNEQFF. This chain connects TRBV28 to TRBJ2-1, with unresolved D. The CDR3 consists of 15 residues. Germline CDR1 is MDHEN and CDR2 is SYDVKM. The germline V and J ends were trimmed by 3 bases and 1 base, with 10 bases remaining between them.

In this sample, this clonotype turned up a few times. This chain links TRBV7-2 with TRBJ2-7; 7 bases are shared with TRBD2. CDR3 size: 17 residues. CDR1 and CDR2 (germline): SGHTA, FQGNSA. V dropped 5 bases and J dropped 9; count of bases not matched to a gene: 22. CDR3 in DNA: TGTGCCAGCAGCCCCACTTCTTGGGCGGGAGCCTCTACGGGGCAGTACTTC. Amino acids: CASSPTSWAGASTGQYF.